This TCR beta chain was found in a study of somatic mutations in cytotoxic T cells in rheumatoid arthritis. Positive magnetic bead selection separated CD4+ and CD8+ cells, and flow cytometry confirmed purity. TCRdb keeps only in-frame clones here, not all; method: immunoSEQ multiplex PCR. The data hold 2,600 or so clones, with roughly 76% observed a single time. V gave up 10 bases and J gave up 1 base; unmatched junction bases: 4. Germline assignment: CDR1 LNHDA and CDR2 SQIVND (reference sequence). The CDR3 totals 13 residues. The clonotype comes from a man in his 70s with rheumatoid arthritis. V usage is TRBV19 and J usage is TRBJ2-7; TRBD1 matches 10 bases. Sequenced material: CD8+ T cells sorted from blood. The CDR3 region has the DNA TGTGCCACCAAGGGACAGGGGTCCTACGAGCAGTACTTC. Protein product: CATKGQGSYEQYF.